This TCR beta chain appears in the sequencing data of a study of blood T cell repertoires in COVID-19. About the research overall: From T cells, B-cell-depleted T cells, or PBMCs came the material, which was cDNA or gDNA.

Seattle patient enrollment occurred during active infection, with longitudinal follow-up thereafter. The V gene end was trimmed by 2 bases and the J gene end by 2 bases; junction bases not matched to a gene: 6. The germline V gene has CDR1 SGHVS and CDR2 FNYEAQ. The CDR3 contains 16 residues. The protocol was immunoSEQ multiplex PCR, while the TCRdb copy is restricted to in-frame clones and leaves out a portion. This table holds 450,000 or so clones, about 90% found once. Sequencing was performed on peripheral blood. The chain recombines TRBV7-6 with TRBJ2-7; 10 positions agree with TRBD2. This receptor was obtained from a man between 18 and 29 years old with COVID-19, enrolled during active disease. CDR3: CASSLSDLAGAYEQYF. In DNA form, the CDR3 reads TGTGCCAGCAGCTTAAGCGATCTAGCGGGAGCCTACGAGCAGTACTTC. The full variable domain, its missing parts supplied by reference TRBV7-6 and TRBJ2-7, is GAGVSQSPRYKVTKRGQDVALRCDPISGHVSLYWYRQALGQGPEFLTYFNYEAQQDKSGLPNDRFSAERPEGSISTLTIQRTEQRDSAMYRCASSLSDLAGAYEQYFGPGTRLTVT.